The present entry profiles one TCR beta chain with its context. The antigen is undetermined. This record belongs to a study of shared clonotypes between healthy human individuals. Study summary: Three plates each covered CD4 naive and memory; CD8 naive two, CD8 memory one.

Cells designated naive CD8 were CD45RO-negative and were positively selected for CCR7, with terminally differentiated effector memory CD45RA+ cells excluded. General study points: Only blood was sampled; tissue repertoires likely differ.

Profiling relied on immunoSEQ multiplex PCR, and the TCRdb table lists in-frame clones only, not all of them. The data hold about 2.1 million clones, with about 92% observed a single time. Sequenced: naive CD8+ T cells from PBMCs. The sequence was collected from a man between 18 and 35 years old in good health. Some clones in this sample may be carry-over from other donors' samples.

The CDR3 loop is CASADSTLSYEQYF. In DNA form, the CDR3 reads TGTGCCAGCGCAGACAGCACCCTCTCCTACGAGCAGTACTTC. This rearrangement joins TRBV6-5 to TRBJ2-7; TRBD1 is a possible D gene (5 bases). There are 14 residues in the CDR3. Between the trimmed V and J ends, which lost 8 bases and 0 bases, there was a span of 14 bases. Germline V gives CDR1 MNHEY, CDR2 SVGAGI.